This TCR beta chain derives from a study of immune evolution from preneoplasia to lung adenocarcinoma. Study summary: HLA loss of heterozygosity: roughly 7.5% AIS, over 12% MIA, around 33% ADC, none AAH.

The study's findings and limits: Top clone share appeared to fall from AAH through AIS, MIA, adenocarcinoma. Later-stage lesions seemingly showed higher T cell density and diversity than normal lung.

This clone was seen only a few times. The antigen is not known. Assay: immunoSEQ multiplex PCR; the TCRdb copy retains only in-frame clones and omits some. The data show some 4,500 clones, around four fifths seen once. Histologic diagnosis was independently verified by two lung pathologists. Sequences were obtained from FFPE minimally invasive lung adenocarcinoma tissue. The receptor's source is a person aged 55-85 years with lung adenocarcinoma.

CDR3 sequence (DNA): TGTGCCAGCAGTCGGACTAGCGGAAGACGAGATACGCAGTATTTT. Its protein product is CASSRTSGRRDTQYF. This sequence joins TRBV6-5 and TRBJ2-3; TRBD2 matches at 10 bases. The CDR3 sequence is 15 residues long. V trimming: 5 bases; J trimming: 5 bases; junction bases outside the gene matches: 7. CDR1 MNHEY and CDR2 SVGAGI come from the germline V gene.